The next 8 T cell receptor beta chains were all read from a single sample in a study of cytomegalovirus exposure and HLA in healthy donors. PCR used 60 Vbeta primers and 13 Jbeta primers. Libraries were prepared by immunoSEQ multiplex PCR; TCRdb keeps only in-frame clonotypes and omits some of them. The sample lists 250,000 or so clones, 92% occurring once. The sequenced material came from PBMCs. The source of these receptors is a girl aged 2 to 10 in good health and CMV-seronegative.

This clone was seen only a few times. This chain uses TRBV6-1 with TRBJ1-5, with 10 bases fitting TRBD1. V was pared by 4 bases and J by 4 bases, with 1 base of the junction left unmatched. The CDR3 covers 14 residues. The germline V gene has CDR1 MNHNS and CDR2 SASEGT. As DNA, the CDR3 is TGTGCCAGCAGTGCGGGACAGGGGAATCAGCCCCAGCATTTT. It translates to CASSAGQGNQPQHF.

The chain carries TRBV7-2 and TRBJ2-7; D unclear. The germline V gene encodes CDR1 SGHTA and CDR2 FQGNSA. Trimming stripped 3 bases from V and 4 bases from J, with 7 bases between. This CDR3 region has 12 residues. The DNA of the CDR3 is TGTGCCAGCAGCTTTCGGTTTTACGAGCAGTACTTC. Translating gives CASSFRFYEQYF.

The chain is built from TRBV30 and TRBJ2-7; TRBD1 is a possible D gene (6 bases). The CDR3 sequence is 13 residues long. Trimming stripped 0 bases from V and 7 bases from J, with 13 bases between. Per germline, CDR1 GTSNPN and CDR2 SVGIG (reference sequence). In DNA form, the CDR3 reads TGTGCCTGGAGTGTACCACAGGGTCGGGAGCAGTACTTC. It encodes CAWSVPQGREQYF.

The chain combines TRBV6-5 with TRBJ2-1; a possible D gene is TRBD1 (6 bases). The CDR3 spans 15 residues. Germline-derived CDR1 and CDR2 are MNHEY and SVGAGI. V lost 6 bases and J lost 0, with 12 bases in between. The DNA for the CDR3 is TGTGCCAGCAGGACACAGGGCTACTCCTACAATGAGCAGTTCTTC. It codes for CASRTQGYSYNEQFF.

CDR3 coding DNA: TGTGCCAGCAGTTTTTTAGGGGACAGGGTATGGGGCTACACCTTC. It codes for CASSFLGDRVWGYTF. This rearrangement joins TRBV28 to TRBJ1-2; 9 nucleotides agree with TRBD1. The ends lost 3 bases at V and 8 bases at J; junction bases unmatched: 10. Germline CDR1 reads MDHEN; CDR2 reads SYDVKM. The CDR3 is 15 residues long.

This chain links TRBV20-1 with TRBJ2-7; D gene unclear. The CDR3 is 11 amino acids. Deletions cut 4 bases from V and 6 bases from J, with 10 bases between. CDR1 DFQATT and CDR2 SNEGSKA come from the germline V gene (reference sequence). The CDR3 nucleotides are TGCAGTGCTACCTCCTTTAGCGAGCAGTACTTC. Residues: CSATSFSEQYF.

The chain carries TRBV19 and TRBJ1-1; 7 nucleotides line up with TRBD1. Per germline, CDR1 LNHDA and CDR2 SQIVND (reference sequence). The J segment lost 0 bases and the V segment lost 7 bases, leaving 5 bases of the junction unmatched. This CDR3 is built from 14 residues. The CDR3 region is CASISGTVNTEAFF. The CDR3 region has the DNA TGTGCCAGTATTTCCGGGACAGTGAACACTGAAGCTTTCTTT.

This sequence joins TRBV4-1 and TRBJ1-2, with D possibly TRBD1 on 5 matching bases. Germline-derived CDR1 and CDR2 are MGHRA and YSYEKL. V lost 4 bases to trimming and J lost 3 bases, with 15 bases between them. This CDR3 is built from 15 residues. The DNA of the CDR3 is TGCGCCAGCAGCCCCGGTAACGGGGGATACTATGGCTACACCTTC. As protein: CASSPGNGGYYGYTF.